Each of the 20 T cell receptor beta chains below was sequenced from the same sample in a study of blood T cell repertoires in COVID-19. Profiling relied on immunoSEQ multiplex PCR, and the TCRdb table lists in-frame clones only, not all of them. The table has around 330,000 clones, around nine tenths seen once. The sequencing sample was made of peripheral blood. All receptors derive from a woman between 50 and 59 years old with active or convalescent COVID-19.

The chain is built from TRBV7-2 and TRBJ1-3, with TRBD1 identical over 11 bases. The germline V gene encodes CDR1 SGHTA and CDR2 FQGNSA. V lost 5 bases and J lost 2; bases outside the gene matches: 2. The length of the CDR3 is 15 residues. CDR3 in DNA: TGTGCCAGCAGCCTGGGACAGGGGGCTGGAAACACCATATATTTT. The encoded protein is CASSLGQGAGNTIYF.

This clone was counted a single time. V gene TRBV7-3 combines with J gene TRBJ2-2; TRBD2 agrees at 10 bases. V lost 1 base and J lost 1; bases outside the gene matches: 6. From germline, CDR1 is SGHTA and CDR2 FQGTGA. This CDR3 contains 18 residues. This chain's CDR3 is CASSLKASGGVNTGELFF. In DNA, the CDR3 is TGTGCCAGCAGCTTAAAGGCTAGCGGGGGCGTGAACACCGGGGAGCTGTTTTTT.

The chain carries TRBV7-3 and TRBJ2-3; 10 bases fit TRBD2. This CDR3 is 15 amino acids long. The germline V gene has CDR1 SGHTA and CDR2 FQGTGA. The V gene end was trimmed by 7 bases and the J gene end by 2 bases; junction bases not matched to a gene: 6. CDR3: CASKGTSGDTDTQYF. The CDR3 nucleotides are TGTGCCAGCAAGGGTACTAGCGGGGACACAGATACGCAGTATTTT.

The chain uses TRBV19 and TRBJ2-1; D possibly corresponds to TRBD2 (5 bases). This CDR3 is 15 amino acids long. Germline V CDR1 and CDR2: LNHDA, SQIVND (reference sequence). The germline V and J ends were trimmed by 6 bases and 1 base, with 13 bases remaining between them. The CDR3 here is CASRAPGISYNEQFF. CDR3 bases: TGTGCCAGTAGGGCTCCGGGGATTTCCTACAATGAGCAGTTCTTC.

V and J are TRBV18 and TRBJ1-3; D is uncertain. V was shortened by 4 bases and J by 0 bases, with 10 bases between the two germline ends. CDR3 size: 15 residues. Germline CDR1 and CDR2: KGHSH and LQKENI. The chain's CDR3 is CASSHAPGSGNTIYF. In DNA, the CDR3 is TGTGCCAGCTCACACGCCCCAGGCTCTGGAAACACCATATATTTT.

V usage is TRBV30 and J usage is TRBJ1-4, with unresolved D. The ends were cut back, 3 bases at V and 5 bases at J, with 10 bases in the middle. The germline gives CDR1 GTSNPN, CDR2 SVGIG (reference sequence). The CDR3 has 13 residues. The CDR3, as DNA: TGTGCCTGGAGCGTCCGACTAAATGAAAAACTGTTTTTT. Translation gives CAWSVRLNEKLFF.

The chain carries TRBV5-1 and TRBJ1-5; a possible D gene is TRBD1 (5 bases). Germline V gene data show CDR1 as SGHRS and CDR2 as YFSETQ. The V end was cut by 2 bases, the J end by 3 bases, with 12 bases between. This CDR3 has 15 residues. CDR3 coding DNA: TGCGCCAGCAGCTTAATCGACAGTACCAATCAGCCCCAGCATTTT. Translating gives CASSLIDSTNQPQHF.

This chain links TRBV19 with TRBJ2-1; perhaps TRBD2 as D (6 bases). This CDR3 region has 17 residues. Germline loops: CDR1 LNHDA, CDR2 SQIVND (reference sequence). The V end was cut by 5 bases, the J end by 6 bases, with 23 bases between. CDR3 region: CASSLITGGGIPNEQFF. CDR3 in DNA: TGTGCCAGTAGTTTGATCACAGGTGGGGGGATCCCCAATGAGCAGTTCTTC.

The rearrangement joins TRBV2 to TRBJ2-3; TRBD2 matches 12 bases. The CDR3 has 16 residues. With V trimmed by 6 bases and J by 6 bases, 10 bases remained unmatched. CDR1 and CDR2 from the germline V gene are SNHLY and FYNNEI. Written as DNA, the CDR3 is TGTGCCAGCAGGGGAGGGACTAGCGGGTGGTCGGATACGCAGTATTTT. This codes for CASRGGTSGWSDTQYF.

V gene TRBV7-2 combines with J gene TRBJ1-1, with D maybe TRBD1 (5 bases). The CDR3 has 16 amino acids. Germline CDR1 is SGHTA and CDR2 is FQGNSA. Trimming left V 1 base short and J 2 bases short, with 14 bases between. The CDR3 DNA reads TGTGCCAGCAGCTTAGTTGGCGGGGCTACAAACACTGAAGCTTTCTTT. This sequence encodes CASSLVGGATNTEAFF.

The chain carries TRBV24-1 and TRBJ2-1; tentative D call: TRBD2 (5 bases). V was pared by 2 bases and J by 6 bases, with 13 bases between. Germline V gives CDR1 KGHDR, CDR2 SFDVKD. The CDR3 is 15 amino acids. For the CDR3, the DNA is TGTGCCACCAGTGATTACAATGACGGGATCAATGAGCAGTTCTTC. Translating it yields CATSDYNDGINEQFF.

The rearrangement links TRBV7-2 to TRBJ1-3; a weak D match, TRBD1 (5 bases). The CDR3 has 15 amino acids. V dropped 6 bases and J dropped 2 bases, with 14 bases sitting between them. The V gene's germline CDR1 is SGHTA and CDR2 FQGNSA. The CDR3 nucleotides are TGTGCCAGCAGTCCCCGGCAGGGTGCTGGAAACACCATATATTTT. Its translation is CASSPRQGAGNTIYF.

CDR3 sequence (DNA): TGTGCCAGCAGCTTAGAAGTCACAACTGAAGCTTTCTTT. Its translation: CASSLEVTTEAFF. The chain recombines TRBV7-2 with TRBJ1-1, with D unresolved. The CDR3 is made up of 13 amino acids. V lost 1 base and J lost 5, with 8 bases in between. Germline values: CDR1 SGHTA, CDR2 FQGNSA.

The CDR3 nucleotides read TGCGCCAGCAGTCAGGACTCTCGGGGAGCTTTCTTT. Protein product: CASSQDSRGAFF. V gene TRBV5-1 combines with J gene TRBJ1-1; D gene uncertain. Per the germline V gene, CDR1 is SGHRS and CDR2 is YFSETQ. The CDR3 runs to 12 residues. Trimming removed 5 bases from V and 10 bases from J, with 15 bases in between.

The chain is built from TRBV27 and TRBJ1-2, with 11 bases aligning to TRBD1. Germline V CDR1 and CDR2: MNHEY, SMNVEV (reference sequence). The CDR3 runs 14 residues. The junction had 6 bases not matched to a gene; V was cut back by 5 bases and J by 7 bases. CDR3 sequence: CASSPAGQGAGYTF. CDR3 in DNA: TGTGCCAGCAGTCCTGCCGGACAGGGGGCTGGCTACACCTTC.

A single count supports this clone. In DNA, the CDR3 is TGTGCCAGTAGTTTCCGCGCCCTCCTAGCGGGGGGCACAGATACGCAGTATTTT. Translated: CASSFRALLAGGTDTQYF. The J gene is TRBJ2-3, the V gene TRBV19, with 10 bases that match TRBD2. Per the germline V gene, CDR1 is LNHDA and CDR2 is SQIVND (reference sequence). J gave up 1 base and V 5 bases, and 12 bases lay outside the gene matches. The CDR3 length is 18 residues.

This chain joins TRBV19 and TRBJ1-5; TRBD1 agrees at 7 bases. Trimming removed 6 bases from V and 0 bases from J; junction bases left unmatched: 11. The CDR3 runs 17 residues. Germline CDR1 LNHDA, CDR2 SQIVND (reference sequence). CDR3: CASSIAGGYDSNQPQHF. In DNA form, the CDR3 reads TGTGCCAGTAGCATCGCAGGGGGATACGATAGCAATCAGCCCCAGCATTTT.

This chain joins TRBV25-1 and TRBJ1-2; D is unclear. The CDR3 loop spans 16 amino acids. V shed 3 bases and J shed 7 bases, with 21 bases lying between them. Germline V gene data show CDR1 as MGHDK and CDR2 as SYGVNS. CDR3 residues: CASSDGQGLRVRGYTF. The CDR3 DNA reads TGTGCCAGCAGTGATGGGCAAGGTTTGAGAGTGCGTGGCTACACCTTC.

This sequence joins TRBV6-5 and TRBJ2-1, with a weak D call TRBD2 (6 bases). Germline CDR1 is MNHEY and CDR2 is SVGAGI. CDR3 length: 15 amino acids. V gave up 4 bases and J gave up 4 bases, with 14 bases separating them. The CDR3 region is CASSFSGEKYNEQFF. The CDR3 region has the DNA TGTGCCAGCAGTTTCTCGGGAGAGAAATACAATGAGCAGTTCTTC.

The gene calls are TRBV12-3 or TRBV12-4 and TRBJ1-2; 7 bases are a match to TRBD1. V trimming: 2 bases; J trimming: 4 bases; junction bases outside the gene matches: 1. This CDR3 is built from 13 residues. The CDR3 is CASSLTGVYGYTF. CDR3 nucleotides: TGTGCCAGCAGTTTAACAGGGGTCTATGGCTACACCTTC.